This T cell receptor (beta chain) was sequenced in a study of glioma-infiltrating T cells after dendritic cell vaccination. Study-level results: Higher TCR clonality did not directly relate to longer survival.

Profiled with immunoSEQ multiplex PCR; TCRdb holds only in-frame clones, not every one. This sample yields roughly 83,000 clones, of which 85% to 90% are seen a single time; 15% to 18% belongs to the top ten. From germline, CDR1 is MNHNS and CDR2 SASEGT. V gave up 9 bases and J gave up 2 bases, with 17 bases separating them. CDR3 length: 14 amino acids. With regard to this clone: Its cognate antigen is unknown.

Here the sequenced sample was blood, taken before dendritic cell vaccination. The V gene is TRBV6-1, the J gene TRBJ2-7; TRBD1 is a possible D gene (6 bases). The receptor was derived from a human donor with glioblastoma. The CDR3 DNA reads TGTGCCAGTCAACTAGGGGGTCCCCCCTACGAGCAGTACTTC. Translating gives CASQLGGPPYEQYF.